The 21 T cell receptor beta chains given below trace back to one sample, sequenced in a study of cytomegalovirus exposure and HLA in healthy donors. PCR used 60 Vbeta primers and 13 Jbeta primers. Sequenced by immunoSEQ multiplex PCR; TCRdb stores in-frame clones only, minus some. Of 93,000 or so clones listed, 60% to 80% are singletons. The sequencing input was PBMCs. These receptors were taken from a man aged 45-65 years in good health and CMV-seropositive.

This clone was seen more than once but under ten times. The genes are TRBV19 and TRBJ2-7; 14 positions match TRBD2. This CDR3 spans 18 amino acids. Germline trimming cut 6 bases from V and 2 bases from J; bases unmatched to any gene: 12. The germline gives CDR1 LNHDA, CDR2 SQIVND (reference sequence). The CDR3, as DNA: TGTGCCAGTAGCCACTTGGGACTAGCGGGGGAGGCGGCCTACGAGCAGTACTTC. Its protein is CASSHLGLAGEAAYEQYF.

CDR3 sequence reads: CASSGTGGYEQYF. CDR3 nucleotide sequence: TGTGCCAGCTCCGGGACAGGGGGCTACGAGCAGTACTTC. J is TRBJ2-7 and V is TRBV27; the match to TRBD1 covers 11 bases. CDR3 length: 13 residues. The ends lost 8 bases at V and 3 bases at J; junction bases unmatched: 3. CDR1 MNHEY and CDR2 SMNVEV come from the germline V gene (reference sequence).

The J gene is TRBJ2-7, the V gene TRBV7-2; 9 nucleotides align to TRBD1. Germline loops: CDR1 SGHTA, CDR2 FQGNSA. This CDR3 spans 15 amino acids. V shed 5 bases, J shed 2 bases, and the junction held 7 bases outside the gene matches. The CDR3 spells CASSGGQGIAYEQYF. The CDR3 nucleotides read TGTGCCAGCAGCGGGGGACAGGGTATCGCCTACGAGCAGTACTTC.

The DNA for the CDR3 is TGTGCCAGCAGTTTATTTTCAGGGCTAGGGTTAACTAATGAAAAACTGTTTTTT. Residues: CASSLFSGLGLTNEKLFF. This chain uses TRBV28 with TRBJ1-4; D is perhaps TRBD1 (5 bases). V was cut by 1 base and J by 1 base, with 16 bases left in between. CDR3 length: 18 residues. Germline CDR1 and CDR2: MDHEN and SYDVKM.

The chain has TRBV7-6 and TRBJ2-7, with D possibly matching TRBD2 (5 bases). The CDR3 contains 12 residues. Germline assignment: CDR1 SGHVS and CDR2 FNYEAQ. V was shortened by 0 bases and J by 7 bases, with 7 bases between the two germline ends. For the CDR3, the DNA is TGTGCCAGCAGCTTAGCAGAGGGTGAGCAGTACTTC. Encoded protein: CASSLAEGEQYF. The complete variable domain, with remaining parts taken from reference TRBV7-6 and TRBJ2-7, reads GAGVSQSPRYKVTKRGQDVALRCDPISGHVSLYWYRQALGQGPEFLTYFNYEAQQDKSGLPNDRFSAERPEGSISTLTIQRTEQRDSAMYRCASSLAEGEQYFGPGTRLTVT.

The V call is TRBV5-1, the J call TRBJ2-1, with 8 bases lining up with TRBD2. V lost 0 bases to trimming and J lost 2 bases; unmatched junction nucleotides: 1. Germline CDR1 and CDR2: SGHRS and YFSETQ. The CDR3 sequence is 15 residues long. Here the CDR3 reads CASSLALAAYNEQFF. In DNA, the CDR3 is TGCGCCAGCAGCTTGGCACTAGCGGCCTACAATGAGCAGTTCTTC.

Comments on this clone: The germline gene is not matched at one end of the junction; a read error may be the cause. V usage is TRBV7-9 and J usage is TRBJ2-2; possible D gene TRBD1, 6 bases. The germline V gene has CDR1 SEHNR and CDR2 FQNEAQ (reference sequence). This CDR3 has 17 residues. The CDR3 region is CSSSFMIGGLRGGELFF. CDR3 nucleotide sequence: TGTTCCAGCAGTTTTATGATTGGCGGACTGAGGGGGGGGGAGCTGTTTTTT.

V and J are TRBV2 and TRBJ1-1, with D unclear. Deletions cut 4 bases from V and 7 bases from J, with 7 bases between. The length of the CDR3 is 11 residues. Germline V lookup: CDR1 SNHLY, CDR2 FYNNEI. CDR3 in DNA: TGTGCCAGCAGTGCTCAGGTTGAAGCTTTCTTT. The encoded protein is CASSAQVEAFF.

The genes are TRBV5-4 and TRBJ1-1; no definite D call. Trimming took 4 bases from V and 1 from J, leaving 17 bases between them. Germline CDR1 and CDR2: SGHNT and YYREEE (reference sequence). This CDR3 is 16 amino acids long. For the CDR3, the DNA is TGTGCCAGCAGCCCCCGCTTTGGCGGGTCGAACACTGAAGCTTTCTTT. Protein product: CASSPRFGGSNTEAFF.

The CDR3 DNA follows: TGTGCCAGCTCACTGACTAGCGCCCCAGATACGCAGTATTTT. This codes for CASSLTSAPDTQYF. J is TRBJ2-3 and V is TRBV18, with 8 positions matching TRBD2. The CDR3 runs 14 residues. Germline-derived CDR1 and CDR2 are KGHSH and LQKENI. V shed 4 bases, J shed 4 bases, and the junction held 4 bases outside the gene matches.

The CDR3 loop is CASSLMGGKNTGELFF. In nucleotides, the CDR3 is TGTGCCAGCAGCTTAATGGGGGGGAAGAACACCGGGGAGCTGTTTTTT. The rearrangement uses TRBV7-3 and TRBJ2-2; 7 bases line up with TRBD2. Germline V gives CDR1 SGHTA, CDR2 FQGTGA. After removal of 1 base from V and 1 base from J, the junction contained 3 bases not matched to a gene. The CDR3 contains 16 residues.

Only a few counts were recorded for this clone. DNA for the CDR3: TGCGCCAGCAGCTTAAAAGGAGCGGGAGGTATAACAGATACGCAGTATTTT. Amino acid sequence: CASSLKGAGGITDTQYF. J is TRBJ2-3 and V is TRBV5-1, with 9 bases lining up with TRBD2. The junction had 10 bases not matched to a gene; V was cut back by 2 bases and J by 3 bases. CDR3 size: 17 residues. Germline V gene data show CDR1 as SGHRS and CDR2 as YFSETQ. The whole variable domain, remainder taken from reference TRBV5-1 and TRBJ2-3, is KAGVTQTPRYLIKTRGQQVTLSCSPISGHRSVSWYQQTPGQGLQFLFEYFSETQRNKGNFPGRFSGRQFSNSRSEMNVSTLELGDSALYLCASSLKGAGGITDTQYFGPGTRLTVL.

The chain carries TRBV29-1 and TRBJ2-7, with 7 bases identical to TRBD1. Germline loops: CDR1 SQVTM, CDR2 ANQGSEA. This CDR3 is built from 14 residues. V dropped 4 bases and J dropped 0; count of bases not matched to a gene: 6. CDR3 sequence: CSVVPRGNSYEQYF. The CDR3 coding sequence is TGCAGCGTTGTCCCCAGGGGGAACTCCTACGAGCAGTACTTC.

CDR3 region: CASSQTSGRVEQYF. The CDR3 coding sequence is TGTGCCAGCAGTCAGACTAGCGGGAGAGTCGAGCAGTACTTC. The chain combines TRBV2 with TRBJ2-7, with TRBD2 matching over 12 bases. CDR1 SNHLY and CDR2 FYNNEI come from the germline V gene. The CDR3 covers 14 residues. V gave up 5 bases and J gave up 6 bases; unmatched junction bases: 5.

The CDR3: CASSMGLGPYNEQFF. CDR3 sequence (DNA): TGTGCCAGTAGTATGGGACTAGGTCCCTACAATGAGCAGTTCTTC. The chain links TRBV19 to TRBJ2-1, with 8 bases lining up with TRBD2. CDR1 is LNHDA and CDR2 is SQIVND in the germline V gene (reference sequence). The trim removed 3 bases at V and 2 bases at J, leaving 3 bases unmatched. This CDR3 region has 15 residues. Drawing the rest from reference TRBV19 and TRBJ2-1, the complete variable domain is DGGITQSPKYLFRKEGQNVTLSCEQNLNHDAMYWYRQDPGQGLRLIYYSQIVNDFQKGDIAEGYSVSREKKESFPLTVTSAQKNPTAFYLCASSMGLGPYNEQFFGPGTRLTVL.

This clone occurred a few times. The chain recombines TRBV10-3 with TRBJ1-1; TRBD1 is a possible D gene (5 bases). Trimming stripped 6 bases from V and 8 bases from J, with 16 bases between. Germline CDR1 is ENHRY and CDR2 is SYGVKD. The CDR3 runs to 13 residues. The CDR3 is CAISGSTGGEAFF. The CDR3 nucleotides read TGTGCCATCAGCGGATCGACGGGGGGAGAAGCTTTCTTT.

The chain uses TRBV6-1 and TRBJ2-1; 8 nucleotides align to TRBD2. The CDR3 loop spans 15 amino acids. Trimming at V came to 4 bases and at J to 7 bases, leaving 9 bases not matched to a gene. Germline V gives CDR1 MNHNS, CDR2 SASEGT. In DNA form, the CDR3 reads TGTGCCAGCAGTGCCGGGACTAGGGATAGTAATGAGCAGTTCTTC. This sequence encodes CASSAGTRDSNEQFF.

This chain joins TRBV19 and TRBJ2-3, with 15 nucleotides matching TRBD2. The trim removed 4 bases at V and 4 bases at J, leaving 6 bases unmatched. The CDR3 sequence is 17 residues long. CDR1 is LNHDA and CDR2 is SQIVND in the germline V gene (reference sequence). CDR3: CASSTGLAGGPADTQYF. CDR3 DNA sequence: TGTGCCAGTAGTACTGGACTAGCGGGAGGGCCGGCAGATACGCAGTATTTT.

The chain uses TRBV11-2 and TRBJ2-7; perhaps TRBD1 as D (5 bases). The CDR3 extends over 16 amino acids. Germline assignment: CDR1 SGHAT and CDR2 FQNNGV. V lost 8 bases and J lost 2, with 22 bases in between. CDR3 loop: CASRLQGNGLTYEQYF. CDR3 sequence (DNA): TGTGCCAGCCGACTCCAGGGAAACGGGTTAACCTACGAGCAGTACTTC.

The chain combines TRBV19 with TRBJ2-5; 11 bases are a match to TRBD1. J gave up 5 bases and V 4 bases, and 0 bases lay outside the gene matches. The CDR3 contains 13 residues. Germline V lookup: CDR1 LNHDA, CDR2 SQIVND (reference sequence). The CDR3, as DNA: TGTGCCAGTAGTAGGGACAGGGGGGAGACCCAGTACTTC. Translated: CASSRDRGETQYF.

This chain connects TRBV28 to TRBJ2-3; 9 bases line up with TRBD2. The CDR3 runs to 14 residues. Per the germline V gene, CDR1 is MDHEN and CDR2 is SYDVKM. The ends lost 5 bases at V and 4 bases at J; junction bases unmatched: 4. As DNA, the CDR3 is TGTGCCAGCAGTGCGGGAGGGCCGGCAGATACGCAGTATTTT. Its translation: CASSAGGPADTQYF.